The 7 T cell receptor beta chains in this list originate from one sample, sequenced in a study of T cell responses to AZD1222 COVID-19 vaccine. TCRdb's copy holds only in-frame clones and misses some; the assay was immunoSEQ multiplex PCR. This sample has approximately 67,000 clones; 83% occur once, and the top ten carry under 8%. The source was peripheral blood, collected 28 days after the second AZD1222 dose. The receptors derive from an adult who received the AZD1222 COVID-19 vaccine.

Here the CDR3 reads CASSDRGRETQYF. CDR3 coding DNA: TGTGCCAGCAGCGACAGGGGTAGGGAGACCCAGTACTTC. The chain joins TRBV5-6 to TRBJ2-5, with 8 bases aligning to TRBD1. The germline CDR1 and CDR2 sequences are SGHDT and YYEEEE. The ends lost 4 bases at V and 5 bases at J; junction bases unmatched: 4. CDR3 length: 13 residues. The full variable domain, its missing parts supplied by reference TRBV5-6 and TRBJ2-5, is DAGVTQSPTHLIKTRGQQVTLRCSPKSGHDTVSWYQQALGQGPQFIFQYYEEEERQRGNFPDRFSGHQFPNYSSELNVNALLLGDSALYLCASSDRGRETQYFGPGTRLLVL.

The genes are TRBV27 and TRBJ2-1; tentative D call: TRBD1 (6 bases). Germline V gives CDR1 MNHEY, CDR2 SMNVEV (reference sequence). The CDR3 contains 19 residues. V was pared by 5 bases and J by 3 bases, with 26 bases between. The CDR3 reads CASSVPDRLPFRDYNEQFF. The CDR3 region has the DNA TGTGCCAGCAGTGTGCCGGACAGATTACCCTTTAGGGACTACAATGAGCAGTTCTTC.

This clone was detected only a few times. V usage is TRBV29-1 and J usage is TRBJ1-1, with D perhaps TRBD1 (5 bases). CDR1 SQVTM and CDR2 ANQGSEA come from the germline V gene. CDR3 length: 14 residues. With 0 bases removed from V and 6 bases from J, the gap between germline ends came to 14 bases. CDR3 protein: CSVEDPGVPAEAFF. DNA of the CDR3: TGCAGCGTTGAAGATCCGGGGGTACCCGCTGAAGCTTTCTTT.

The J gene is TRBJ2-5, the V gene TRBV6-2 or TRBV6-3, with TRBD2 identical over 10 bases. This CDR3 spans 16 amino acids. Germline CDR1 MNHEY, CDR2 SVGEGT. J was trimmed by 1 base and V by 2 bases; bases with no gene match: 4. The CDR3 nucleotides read TGTGCCAGCAGTTACACACTAGCGGGGAGCCAAGAGACCCAGTACTTC. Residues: CASSYTLAGSQETQYF.

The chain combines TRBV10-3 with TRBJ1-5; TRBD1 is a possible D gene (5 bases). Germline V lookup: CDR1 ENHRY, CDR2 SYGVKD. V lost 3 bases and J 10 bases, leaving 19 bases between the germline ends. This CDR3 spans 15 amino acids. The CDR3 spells CAISDRDRSILPQHF. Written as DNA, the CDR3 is TGTGCCATCAGTGACCGGGACCGGAGTATTCTCCCCCAGCATTTT.

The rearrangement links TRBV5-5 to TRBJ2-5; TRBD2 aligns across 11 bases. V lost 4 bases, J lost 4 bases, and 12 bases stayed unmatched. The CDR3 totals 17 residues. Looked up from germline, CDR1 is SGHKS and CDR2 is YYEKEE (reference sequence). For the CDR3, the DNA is TGTGCCAGCAGCCCCTGGGGTAGCGGGGGGGCCGGAGAGACCCAGTACTTC. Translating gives CASSPWGSGGAGETQYF.

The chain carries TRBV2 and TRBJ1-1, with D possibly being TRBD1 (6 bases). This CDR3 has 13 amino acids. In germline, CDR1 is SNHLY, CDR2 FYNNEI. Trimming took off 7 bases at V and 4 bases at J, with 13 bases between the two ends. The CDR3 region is CASTLTGSTEAFF. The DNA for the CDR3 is TGTGCCAGCACTTTAACAGGGAGCACTGAAGCTTTCTTT.